The source of this TCR beta chain is a study of cytotoxic CD8 clonotypes in ibrutinib-treated CLL. Study background: Mean values per sample were 255,043 productive templates and 93,000 or so productive rearrangements.

This CDR3 is 16 amino acids long. Germline CDR1 SEHNR, CDR2 FQNEAQ (reference sequence). V lost 5 bases to trimming and J lost 1 base, with 15 bases between them. TCRdb keeps only in-frame clones here, not all; method: immunoSEQ multiplex PCR. Found here are about 56,000 clones, around 60% of them singletons; the top ten hold around 21%. The authors obtained about 1.9 micrograms of genomic DNA from cryopreserved PBMCs for TCR beta libraries. Notes on the study in general: Baseline levels were approached again at progression, after clonality had risen at ibrutinib response. The public clonotypes identified were infrequent and showed contraction or stability on treatment.

In its sample, this clone was seen a few times. The antigen is undetermined. The chain is built from TRBV7-9 and TRBJ1-5, with D possibly TRBD1 on 6 matching bases. The sample consisted of PBMCs, taken after 24 months of ibrutinib treatment. The origin of this receptor is a human donor with chronic lymphocytic leukemia. The CDR3 bases are TGTGCCAGCAGCCAAGCTGGGCAGGGGAGCAATCAGCCCCAGCATTTT. This sequence encodes CASSQAGQGSNQPQHF.